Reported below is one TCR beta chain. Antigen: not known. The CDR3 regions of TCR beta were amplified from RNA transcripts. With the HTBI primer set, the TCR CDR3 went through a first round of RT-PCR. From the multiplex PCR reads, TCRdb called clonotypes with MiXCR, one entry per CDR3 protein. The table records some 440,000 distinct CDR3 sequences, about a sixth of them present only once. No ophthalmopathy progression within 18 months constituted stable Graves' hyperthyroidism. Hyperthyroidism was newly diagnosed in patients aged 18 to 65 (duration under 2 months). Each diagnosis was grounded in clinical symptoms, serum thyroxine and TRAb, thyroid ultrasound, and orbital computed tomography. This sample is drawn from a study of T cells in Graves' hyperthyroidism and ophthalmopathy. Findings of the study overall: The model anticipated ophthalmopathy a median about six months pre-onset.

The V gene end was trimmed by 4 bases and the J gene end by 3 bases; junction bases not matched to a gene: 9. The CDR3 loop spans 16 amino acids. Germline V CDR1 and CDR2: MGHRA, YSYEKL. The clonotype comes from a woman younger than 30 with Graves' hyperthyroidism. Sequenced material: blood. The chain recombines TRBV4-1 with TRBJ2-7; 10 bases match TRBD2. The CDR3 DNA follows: TGCGCCAGCAGCCCGAGGTACTCTAGCGGGGGCTACGAGCAGTACTTC. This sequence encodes CASSPRYSSGGYEQYF.